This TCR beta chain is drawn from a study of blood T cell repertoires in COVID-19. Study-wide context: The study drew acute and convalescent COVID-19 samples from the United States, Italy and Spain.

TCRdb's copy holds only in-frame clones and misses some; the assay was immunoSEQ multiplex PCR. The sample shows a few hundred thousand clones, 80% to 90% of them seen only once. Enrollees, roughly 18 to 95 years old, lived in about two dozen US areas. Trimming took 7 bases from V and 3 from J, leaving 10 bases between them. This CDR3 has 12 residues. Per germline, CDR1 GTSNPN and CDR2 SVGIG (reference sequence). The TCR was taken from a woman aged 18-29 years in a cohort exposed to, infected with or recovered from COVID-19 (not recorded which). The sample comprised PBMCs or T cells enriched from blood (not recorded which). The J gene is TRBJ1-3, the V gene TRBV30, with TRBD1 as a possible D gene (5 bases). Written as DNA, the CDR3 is TGTGCCTCCTATAGGGGTGGAAACACCATATATTTT. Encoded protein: CASYRGGNTIYF.